This T cell receptor (beta chain) emerged from a study of T cell changes during pregnancy in multiple sclerosis. Trimming stripped 7 bases from V and 4 bases from J, with 16 bases between. The CDR3 is made up of 14 amino acids. The V gene's germline CDR1 is MNHNS and CDR2 SASEGT. Only in-frame clones appear in the TCRdb table, and some are missing; sequencing was by immunoSEQ multiplex PCR. The sample has around 97,000 clones, over 75% seen once; the top ten hold around 0.78%. Sequencing used peripheral blood, obtained in the second trimester of pregnancy. The sequence was obtained from a female donor in good health, enrolled as a control in a pregnancy study. J is TRBJ1-1 and V is TRBV6-1; the D is unclear. For the CDR3, the DNA is TGTGCCAGCAAGAGGACGGCGGGCCCCACTGAAGCTTTCTTT. Translated: CASKRTAGPTEAFF.